Listed here are 3 T cell receptor beta chains from one sample, sequenced in a study of CD8 T cells in ankylosing spondylitis. TCRdb analysed the 5' RACE reads with MiXCR anew, one entry per CDR3 protein. This sample carries about 140,000 distinct CDR3 sequences, about 6.7% of them seen once, and the ten largest clones take 9.5% to 15%. The sequenced sample was blood, either unsorted or a sorted T cell fraction (not recorded which). All receptors come from a female donor with ankylosing spondylitis or in good health (not recorded which).

This clonotype was detected ten times or more. This rearrangement joins TRBV7-8 to TRBJ2-7, with 10 bases aligning to TRBD2. Germline CDR1 is SGHVS and CDR2 is FQNEAQ. The CDR3 runs 17 residues. Germline trimming cut 4 bases from V and 1 base from J; bases unmatched to any gene: 10. As DNA, the CDR3 is TGTGCCAGCAGCTCACGCCGGACTAGCGGACAATCCTACGAGCAGTACTTC. Translated: CASSSRRTSGQSYEQYF.

Many counts were recorded for this clonotype. V is TRBV12-3 or TRBV12-4 and J is TRBJ1-2; possible D gene TRBD1, 5 bases. This CDR3 comprises 13 residues. V lost 7 bases and J lost 5, with 14 bases in between. For the CDR3, the DNA is TGTGCCAGCACCTCCGGGACCATTTATGGCTACACCTTC. Its protein product is CASTSGTIYGYTF.

This clonotype came up many times. The genes are TRBV20-1 and TRBJ2-5; D unresolved. V dropped 2 bases and J dropped 1 base, with 11 bases sitting between them. The CDR3 contains 14 residues. Germline values: CDR1 DFQATT, CDR2 SNEGSKA (reference sequence). The CDR3: CSARPPAFQETQYF. CDR3 bases: TGCAGTGCTAGACCCCCGGCTTTCCAAGAGACCCAGTACTTC.